This T cell receptor (beta chain) was sequenced for a study of beta chain features in type 1 diabetes. Study overall: Sorted cells numbering approximately 110,000,000 were examined across all samples. Study-wide results and limits: Reduced insertions and increased deletions marked VDJ junctions in type 1 diabetes patients. Patients with Type 1 diabetes showed moderately but significantly shorter TCRB CDR3s in all four CD4+ subsets. Small HLA sub-analyses could not settle whether HLA shapes TCRB rearrangement.

Germline V gives CDR1 SGHDN, CDR2 FVKESK. CDR3 length equals 13 residues. The V end lost 4 bases, the J end lost 1 base, and 7 bases lay between the germline ends. Every single donor gave one heparinised blood draw, and these averaged about 116 mL. Remarks on this clone: The antigen is undetermined.

What was sequenced were expressed TCRB transcripts, since all of the isolated RNA had been reverse transcribed. Repertoires were generated with immunoSEQ multiplex PCR, while TCRdb's copy carries only in-frame clones and drops some. The sample lists approximately 52,000 clones, about three fifths seen once, with 0.25% to 0.35% in the top ten. Source material: stem cell memory CD4+ T cells from blood. The receptor was derived from a woman in her 30s with type 1 diabetes. The chain is built from TRBV14 and TRBJ1-1; D remains unclear. Here the CDR3 DNA reads TGTGCCAGCAGCCGGAACAGGAACACTGAAGCTTTCTTT. Its protein is CASSRNRNTEAFF.